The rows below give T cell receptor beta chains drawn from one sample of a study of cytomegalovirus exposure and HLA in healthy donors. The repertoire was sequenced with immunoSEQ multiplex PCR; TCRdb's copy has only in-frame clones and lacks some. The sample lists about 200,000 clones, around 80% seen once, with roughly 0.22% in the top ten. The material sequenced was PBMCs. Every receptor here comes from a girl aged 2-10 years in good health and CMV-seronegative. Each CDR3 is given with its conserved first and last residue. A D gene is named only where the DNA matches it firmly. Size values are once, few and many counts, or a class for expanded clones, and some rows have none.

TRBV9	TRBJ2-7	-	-	CASSEHPKDMNSYEQYF	TGTGCCAGCAGCGAGCATCCGAAAGACATGAACTCCTACGAGCAGTACTTC
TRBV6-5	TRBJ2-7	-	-	CASSYLSGYEQYF	TGTGCCAGCAGTTATTTGTCAGGCTACGAGCAGTACTTC
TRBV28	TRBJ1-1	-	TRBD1	CASSFGTGVVAFF	TGTGCCAGCAGTTTCGGGACAGGGGTAGTGGCTTTCTTT
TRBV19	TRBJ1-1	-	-	CASSNKGHLNTEAFF	TGTGCCAGTAGCAATAAGGGACATTTGAACACTGAAGCTTTCTTT
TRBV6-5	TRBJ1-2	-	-	CASSYSSQYGYTF	TGTGCCAGCAGTTACTCTTCCCAGTATGGCTACACCTTC
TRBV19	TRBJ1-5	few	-	CASSILVARGPQPQHF	TGTGCCAGTAGTATACTGGTCGCGCGAGGTCCTCAGCCCCAGCATTTT
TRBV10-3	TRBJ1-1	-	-	CAISVQGRRTEAFF	TGTGCCATCAGTGTTCAGGGGCGGAGAACTGAAGCTTTCTTT
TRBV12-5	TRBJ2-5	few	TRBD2	CASGFFLAAKETQYF	TGTGCTAGTGGTTTTTTCCTAGCGGCTAAAGAGACCCAGTACTTC
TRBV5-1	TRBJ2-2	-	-	CASSPGSPGELFF	TGCGCCAGCAGCCCCGGGTCCCCCGGGGAGCTGTTTTTT
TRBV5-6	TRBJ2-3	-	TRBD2	CASSLTRGGGTDTQYF	TGTGCCAGCAGCTTGACAAGGGGAGGGGGCACAGATACGCAGTATTTT
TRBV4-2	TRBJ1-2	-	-	CASSQAGEYGYTF	TGTGCCAGCAGCCAAGCAGGGGAATATGGCTACACCTTC
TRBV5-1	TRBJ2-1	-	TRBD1	CASSLEIRDSSYNEQFF	TGCGCCAGCAGCTTAGAAATCCGGGACAGCTCCTACAATGAGCAGTTCTTC
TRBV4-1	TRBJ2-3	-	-	CASSQFLTDTQYF	TGCGCCAGCAGCCAATTCCTCACAGATACGCAGTATTTT
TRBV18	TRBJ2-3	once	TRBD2	CASSAPGLAGDTQYF	TGTGCCAGCTCAGCCCCGGGACTAGCGGGAGATACGCAGTATTTT
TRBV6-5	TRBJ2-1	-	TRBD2	CASGSISGLNEQFF	TGTGCCAGCGGAAGCATTAGCGGGCTGAATGAGCAGTTCTTC
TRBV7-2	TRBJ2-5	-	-	CASSVQGRETQYF	TGTGCCAGCAGCGTACAGGGGAGGGAGACCCAGTACTTC
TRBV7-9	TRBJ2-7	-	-	CSSSLSSSAYEQYF	TGTTCCAGCAGCTTAAGTTCTAGCGCCTACGAGCAGTACTTC
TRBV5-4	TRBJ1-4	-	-	CASRRPRWPIETGNEKLFF	TGTGCCAGCAGGCGTCCGAGGTGGCCTATAGAGACGGGAAATGAAAAACTGTTTTTT
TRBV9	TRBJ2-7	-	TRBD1	CASSPQGVDLVLPYEQYF	TGTGCCAGCAGCCCTCAGGGGGTTGACCTTGTCCTTCCATACGAGCAGTACTTC
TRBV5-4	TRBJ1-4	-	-	CASSLGQGRDNEKLFF	TGTGCCAGCAGCTTGGGGCAGGGGAGAGATAATGAAAAACTGTTTTTT
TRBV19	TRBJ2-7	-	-	CASSIRQLGTYEQYF	TGTGCCAGTAGTATTAGGCAACTAGGGACCTACGAGCAGTACTTC
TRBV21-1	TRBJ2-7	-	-	CASIQGWESDEQYF	TGTGCCAGCATACAGGGGTGGGAGAGCGACGAGCAGTACTTC
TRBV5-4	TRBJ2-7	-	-	CASSTQGLRGFTLSYEQYF	TGTGCCAGCAGCACGCAAGGTCTAAGGGGGTTTACGCTCTCCTACGAGCAGTACTTC
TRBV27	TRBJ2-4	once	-	CASGPRDIQYF	TGTGCCAGCGGTCCGAGGGACATTCAGTACTTC
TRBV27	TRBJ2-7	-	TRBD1	CASGTEVNSYEQYF	TGTGCCAGCGGGACAGAAGTTAACTCCTACGAGCAGTACTTC
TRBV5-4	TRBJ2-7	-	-	CASSLEWRATEQYF	TGTGCCAGCAGCTTGGAATGGAGGGCGACGGAGCAGTACTTC
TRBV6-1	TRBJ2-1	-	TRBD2	CASSEEGTSDEQFF	TGTGCCAGCAGTGAAGAGGGGACTAGCGATGAGCAGTTCTTC
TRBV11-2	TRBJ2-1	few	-	CASSLGDTYNEQFF	TGTGCCAGCAGCTTAGGGGACACATACAATGAGCAGTTCTTC
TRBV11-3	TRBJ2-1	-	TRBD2	CASSLGRLAPYNEQFF	TGTGCCAGCAGCTTAGGGCGACTAGCCCCTTACAATGAGCAGTTCTTC
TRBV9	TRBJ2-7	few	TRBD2	CASSAGGTSDYEQYF	TGTGCCAGCAGCGCGGGGGGGACGTCTGACTACGAGCAGTACTTC
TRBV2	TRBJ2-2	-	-	CASRPMTTSGELFF	TGTGCCAGCAGGCCGATGACTACCAGTGGGGAGCTGTTTTTT